These 5 T cell receptor beta chains originate from one sample sequenced in a study of blood T cell repertoires in COVID-19. Clones were read by immunoSEQ multiplex PCR, and TCRdb kept only the in-frame ones, dropping some. The table shows about 29,000 clones, with 89% occurring only once. Sequencing was performed on peripheral blood. The receptor set was obtained from a human donor in a cohort sampled during active COVID-19.

The chain joins TRBV4-1 to TRBJ2-5; 7 nucleotides agree with TRBD2. The CDR3 contains 15 residues. V was pared by 4 bases and J by 2 bases, with 7 bases of the junction left unmatched. Germline CDR1 MGHRA, CDR2 YSYEKL. The CDR3 region has the DNA TGCGCCAGCAGCCCGGACCGGGAGGCTCAAGAGACCCAGTACTTC. Encoded protein: CASSPDREAQETQYF.

This chain uses TRBV5-6 with TRBJ2-1; a possible D gene is TRBD1 (5 bases). The V and J ends lost 1 base and 7 bases respectively, with 9 bases between them. The V gene's germline CDR1 is SGHDT and CDR2 YYEEEE. The CDR3 is 13 amino acids. The DNA for the CDR3 is TGTGCCAGCAGCTTGTCCAGGGCAAATGAGCAGTTCTTC. This sequence encodes CASSLSRANEQFF.

V and J are TRBV10-3 and TRBJ1-6; 7 nucleotides line up with TRBD1. J gave up 7 bases and V 6 bases, and 9 bases lay outside the gene matches. The CDR3 covers 15 residues. The germline CDR1 and CDR2 sequences are ENHRY and SYGVKD. The CDR3 DNA is TGTGCCATCAGCGGAGGGACAGCAGCGAATTCACCCCTCCACTTT. It encodes CAISGGTAANSPLHF.

The chain employs TRBV6-1 and TRBJ1-2, with D hard to call. The CDR3 sequence is 16 residues long. The germline V gene encodes CDR1 MNHNS and CDR2 SASEGT. V was cut by 2 bases and J by 4 bases, with 17 bases left in between. The CDR3 reads CASSEPVAGMSYGYTF. The CDR3 DNA sequence: TGTGCCAGCAGTGAACCGGTCGCGGGTATGAGCTATGGCTACACCTTC.

This clone was counted between two and nine times. The chain employs TRBV10-3 and TRBJ2-5, with 12 bases lining up with TRBD2. J lost 1 base, V lost 5 bases, and 8 bases had no gene match. Germline CDR1 ENHRY, CDR2 SYGVKD. The CDR3 length is 17 residues. CDR3 amino acids: CAISSTSGGLLQETQYF. The CDR3 DNA reads TGTGCCATCAGTTCCACTAGCGGGGGGCTACTCCAAGAGACCCAGTACTTC.